This T cell receptor beta chain is from a study of cytomegalovirus exposure and HLA in healthy donors. General observations from the study: Researchers reported from a later analysis that most CMV-associated TCR beta chains appeared HLA-restricted.

Of note for this clone: Antigen: not known.

With 60 Vbeta and 13 Jbeta primers, the PCR was carried out. Data came from immunoSEQ multiplex PCR; TCRdb stores just in-frame clones and leaves some out. The table records under 200,000 clones, 80% of them present only once. Participants comprised healthy donors of bone marrow. V was clipped by 0 bases and J by 6 bases; unmatched bases: 11. The CDR3 extends over 17 amino acids. Germline V lookup: CDR1 SGHRS, CDR2 YFSETQ. The chain links TRBV5-1 to TRBJ2-1; 8 nucleotides align to TRBD1. Sample: PBMCs. This TCR derives from a man in his forties in good health and CMV-seronegative. The CDR3 reads CASSLVLRGQVFNEQFF. The CDR3, as DNA: TGCGCCAGCAGCTTGGTTTTGAGGGGACAGGTCTTCAATGAGCAGTTCTTC.